This T cell receptor (beta chain) was captured by sequencing in a study of blood T cell repertoires in COVID-19. Study summary: Spain, Italy and the United States supplied samples that represented acute and convalescent COVID-19. Nucleic acid was either cDNA or gDNA, and it came from T cells, B-cell-depleted T cells, or PBMCs.

This clone was seen a few times. A Seattle source enrolled patients during active infection and followed them longitudinally. Per the original data handling: Researchers report that nucleated cell counts were estimated from reference gene primer amplification. Some clones are missing from TCRdb's copy, which holds only in-frame ones; the method was immunoSEQ multiplex PCR. From that table come the V and J calls and clone size; the DNA was used to work out D and trimming. The sample lists 250,000 to 300,000 clones, 88% occurring once. The CDR3 extends over 14 amino acids. Germline V lookup: CDR1 GTSNPN, CDR2 SVGIG (reference sequence). Trimming cost V 5 bases and J 7 bases; bases outside gene matches: 11.

The sequenced sample consisted of peripheral blood. This rearrangement joins TRBV30 to TRBJ1-5; 7 bases are shared with TRBD1. The TCR was taken from a woman aged 65 to 85 with COVID-19, enrolled during active disease. The CDR3 nucleotides are TGTGCCTGGCCCATCCGAGGGGGCCGGCAGCCCCAGCATTTT. Protein: CAWPIRGGRQPQHF.